This T cell receptor (beta chain) was identified in a study of OX40 agonist ivuxolimab in advanced cancers. Study context: Partial responses were achieved by three patients, of whom one had hepatocellular carcinoma and two had cutaneous melanoma.

Profiling relied on immunoSEQ multiplex PCR, and the TCRdb table lists in-frame clones only, not all of them. In the table there are tens of thousands of clones, 70% to 90% of which are singletons. The germline V gene encodes CDR1 MDHEN and CDR2 SYDVKM. The CDR3 runs 18 residues. Unmatched junction bases numbered 17, after V lost 3 bases and J lost 4 bases. As for this clone: Its specificity is unknown.

Study-wide results and caveats: The work left the antigen specificity of expanded peripheral T cells undetermined.

This clonotype was obtained from an adult with an advanced solid tumor such as melanoma, head and neck, liver or kidney cancer. The sequencing here drew on CD4+ or CD8+ T cells sorted from blood, taken in a trial of the OX40 agonist ivuxolimab. This chain connects TRBV28 to TRBJ1-2, with TRBD1 matching 7 bases. The CDR3 here is CASSFLTSTGPSSYGYTF. The CDR3 DNA sequence: TGTGCCAGCAGTTTCCTCACCTCGACAGGGCCCTCTTCCTATGGCTACACCTTC.